This T cell receptor beta chain derives from a study of beta chain features in type 1 diabetes (dated by TCRdb to 2016 to 2018). Concerning the study at large: Patients and healthy donors did not differ in mean age, gender distribution, total cell number or subset yield. A total of roughly 100 million sorted cells were examined across all samples, and RNA yield correlated strongly with the number of cells per subset. In the study, TCRB repertoires of sorted circulating CD4+ T cell subsets from recently diagnosed type 1 diabetes patients were compared with those of matched healthy donors. Regulatory and stem cell-like memory subsets were obtained from only 8 patients and about 8 healthy donors, while naive and central memory subsets were obtained from all 30 or so donors.

From a lookup of the germline V gene, CDR1 and CDR2 are SNHLY and FYNNEI. CDR3 length: 12 amino acids, cysteine to phenylalanine. The read is trimmed to its CDR3 DNA, 36 bases read in frame from base 1. V lost 4 bases and J lost 2 bases; the stretch between them is 5 bases long. Paper-wide results and their limitations: Type 1 diabetes patients showed a moderate but significant shortening of TCRB CDR3 length in all four CD4+ subsets. Because the HLA sub-analyses included only small numbers of individuals, any influence of HLA type on TCRB rearrangement was left unresolved. Fewer insertions and more nucleotide deletions at VDJ recombination sites were observed in patients with type 1 diabetes, implying thymic rearrangement abnormalities. Shorter templates might have been favored by PCR, but patient and control samples were amplified and corrected together, so both groups would have been affected equally by any skew. The naive, central memory and regulatory TCRB repertoires appeared to resemble one another more closely among patients than among healthy donors. Because cDNA was sequenced instead of genomic DNA, highly expressing activated cells could be over-represented, though the groups showed no difference in activation or CD3 levels.

Each donor gave one peripheral blood draw, approximately 110 mL on average, collected into heparinised tubes. Using a panel that included CD45RO, CCR7, CD25, CD127, CD95 and CD27, naive, central memory, regulatory and stem cell-like memory CD4+ T cells were sorted on a BD FACSAria II. Every sorted population had a purity above 95%. PBMCs were isolated right away by Lymphoprep density gradient centrifugation and were stained directly, without culture. To minimize batch effects, samples were stained and sorted in pairs, one healthy donor with one patient per experiment. In this sample, this clone turned up a few times. Its cognate antigen has yet to be identified. No base qualities exist here, and no much larger clone lies one base off it. All of the isolated RNA was reverse transcribed with the High Capacity cDNA Reverse Transcription Kit, so expressed TCRB transcripts were sequenced. Naive, central memory and regulatory T cell samples underwent deep immunoSEQ sequencing, averaging about 3.3 million total reads per sample. Sorted cells were lysed in RLT buffer, and RNA was extracted using DNase-treated RNeasy Micro or Mini kits according to cell number. Each cell subset was processed separately to prevent cross-contamination, with patient and healthy donor samples processed together. The immunoSEQ multiplex PCR was used to amplify TCRB sequences from cDNA, generating 87-bp fragments that spanned the CDR3 region. The amplicons were sequenced using the Illumina HiSeq platform. As for how the authors treated the data: PCR bias was corrected computationally using synthetic template baselines, and reads within Hamming distance 2 were collapsed, with unmergeable singletons discarded. Reads were aligned against IMGT so that V, D and J genes, CDR3 length and insertions or deletions at six rearrangement sites could be assigned. Clonotype counts were normalized to sorted cell number within each subset before computing true diversity and Gini coefficients with the tcR R package. The overlap coefficient, calculated on TCRB nucleotide sequences, was used to quantify repertoire sharing. The clones in this table, taken by TCRdb from immuneACCESS, are in-frame only. Not every clone is retained; where verified, under half of the shortfall comes from an unresolved V gene, and the cause of the rest is unknown. V, J and clone size reflect that table, while D and trimming were determined from the DNA. Here the sample has some 350,000 clones; around 9.6% occur a single time. Roughly 0.6% of the sample is taken by the ten largest.

The TCR comes from a man in his thirties or forties with type 1 diabetes. The sequenced sample was central memory CD4+ T cells from blood. This chain is built from TRBV2 and TRBJ2-5; there is no confident call for the D gene. The CDR3: CASSVQQETQYF. The DNA sequence is given as TGTGCCAGCAGTGTCCAGCAAGAGACCCAGTACTTC.